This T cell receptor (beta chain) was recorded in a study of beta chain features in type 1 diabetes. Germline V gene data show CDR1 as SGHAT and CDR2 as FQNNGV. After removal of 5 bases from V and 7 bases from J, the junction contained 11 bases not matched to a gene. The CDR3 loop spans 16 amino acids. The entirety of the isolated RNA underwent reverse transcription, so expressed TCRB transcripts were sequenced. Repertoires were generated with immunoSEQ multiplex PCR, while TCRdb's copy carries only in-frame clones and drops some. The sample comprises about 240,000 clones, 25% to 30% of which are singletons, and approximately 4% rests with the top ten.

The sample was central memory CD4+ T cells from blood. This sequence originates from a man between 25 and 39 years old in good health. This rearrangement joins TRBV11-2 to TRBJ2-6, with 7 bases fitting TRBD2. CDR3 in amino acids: CASSLRGLVEANVLTF. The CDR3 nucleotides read TGTGCCAGCAGCCTTCGTGGACTAGTTGAAGCCAACGTCCTGACTTTC.